This T cell receptor (beta chain) was sequenced for a study of neurological immune-mediated disorders. PBMCs numbering 2 million and stored at -80 C yielded the unsorted libraries. Germline values: CDR1 SEHNR, CDR2 FQNEAQ (reference sequence). Trimming took 0 bases from V and 5 from J, leaving 14 bases between them. This CDR3 is built from 15 residues. Each CDR3 protein gets one entry after TCRdb re-called the 5' RACE reads with MiXCR. The table has some 86,000 distinct CDR3 sequences, 2.5% to 3% seen once. This clonotype was observed many times. Its cognate antigen is unknown. Overall study findings and caveats: The highest TCR clonal expansion occurred in HTLV-1-associated myelopathy; multiple sclerosis fell below healthy controls. On phylogenetic grouping, the repertoires of 18 of 34 multiple sclerosis patients fell within one related-CDR3 cluster, constituting a possible signature.

The sequencing input was PBMCs. The V gene is TRBV7-9, the J gene TRBJ2-7, with TRBD2 as a possible D gene (6 bases). This TCR came from a woman under 40 with multiple sclerosis. The CDR3 sequence is CASSLAGWRDHEQYF. The CDR3 DNA is TGTGCCAGCAGCTTAGCCGGTTGGCGGGACCACGAGCAGTACTTC.